One and the same sample provided the 16 T cell receptor beta chains below, sequenced in a study of blood T cells in healthy people across ages. Together with a sample-barcoded 5' primer, a J-beta primer mix was included in a second PCR lasting roughly 6 to 12 cycles. TCRdb re-analysed the 5' RACE reads in MiXCR, keeping a single row per CDR3 protein. The sample contains 500,000 to 650,000 distinct CDR3 sequences, about 27% of which appear only once. The same sample was also studied in work on T cells of mothers and their children.

The sample comprised blood. All receptors come from a boy younger than 10 in good health.

Concerning this clonotype: This likely comes from a read error, as the CDR3 has no conserved phenylalanine or tryptophan at its end. CDR3 protein: CASKGTSGSYEQYS. In DNA form, the CDR3 reads TGCGCCAGCAAAGGTACTAGCGGGAGCTACGAGCAGTACTCC. This rearrangement joins TRBV5-1 to TRBJ2-5, with 11 bases matching TRBD2. The better agreement between TRBJ2-7 and the DNA end casts doubt on the J call. Germline loops: CDR1 SGHRS, CDR2 YFSETQ. The CDR3 is 14 amino acids.

The chain has TRBV9 and TRBJ2-2; D is possibly TRBD1 (6 bases). The V and J ends lost 0 bases and 5 bases respectively, with 11 bases between them. The length of the CDR3 is 15 residues. The germline CDR1 and CDR2 sequences are SGDLS and YYNGEE. The CDR3 DNA follows: TGTGCCAGCAGCGTAGGACAGGACGGGACCGGGGAGCTGTTTTTT. Translated, it gives CASSVGQDGTGELFF.

The CDR3 sequence is CSAAGLAGFDEQFF. In DNA form, the CDR3 reads TGCAGTGCTGCGGGACTAGCGGGATTCGATGAGCAGTTCTTC. V usage is TRBV20-1 and J usage is TRBJ2-1, with 13 bases matching TRBD2. In germline, CDR1 is DFQATT, CDR2 SNEGSKA (reference sequence). V shed 5 bases and J 8 bases; nucleotides not matched to a gene: 6. This CDR3 contains 14 residues.

The chain combines TRBV6-2 or TRBV6-3 with TRBJ2-5, with D uncertain. This CDR3 region has 11 residues. The germline V gene encodes CDR1 MNHEY and CDR2 SVGEGT. V shed 7 bases and J shed 4 bases, with 7 bases lying between them. CDR3: CASTSVETQYF. CDR3 DNA sequence: TGTGCCAGCACCTCCGTAGAGACCCAGTACTTC.

V usage is TRBV6-6 and J usage is TRBJ2-7, with D unclear. V was trimmed by 8 bases and J by 3 bases, leaving 14 bases between them. There are 13 residues in the CDR3. Germline CDR1 reads MNHNY; CDR2 reads SVGAGI (reference sequence). CDR3 loop: CASGEAVLYEQYF. CDR3 in DNA: TGTGCCAGCGGGGAAGCCGTCCTCTACGAGCAGTACTTC.

This clonotype turned up a few times. The V call is TRBV25-1, the J call TRBJ1-1, with D unresolved. Germline V gene data show CDR1 as MGHDK and CDR2 as SYGVNS. CDR3 size: 13 residues. V dropped 0 bases and J dropped 8 bases, with 10 bases sitting between them. The CDR3 sequence: CASSEYPPGEAFF. The CDR3 bases are TGTGCCAGCAGTGAATATCCCCCCGGCGAAGCTTTCTTT. Drawing the rest from reference TRBV25-1 and TRBJ1-1, the complete variable domain is EADIYQTPRYLVIGTGKKITLECSQTMGHDKMYWYQQDPGMELHLIHYSYGVNSTEKGDLSSESTVSRIRTEHFPLTLESARPSHTSQYLCASSEYPPGEAFFGQGTRLTVV.

This chain connects TRBV6-5 to TRBJ2-3; either TRBD1 or TRBD2 may fit D (6 bases each). V gave up 7 bases and J gave up 5 bases, with 19 bases separating them. Per the germline V gene, CDR1 is MNHEY and CDR2 is SVGAGI. The CDR3 consists of 15 residues. The CDR3 is CASTYSGARKDTQYF. In nucleotides, the CDR3 is TGTGCCAGCACCTACTCGGGGGCGCGTAAAGATACGCAGTATTTT.

For this clonotype: One end of the junction varies from germline; a read error may be responsible. The V gene is TRBV5-1, the J gene TRBJ2-5; 7 bases match TRBD1. This CDR3 spans 14 amino acids. Per the germline V gene, CDR1 is SGHRS and CDR2 is YFSETQ. CDR3 amino acids: CANSSGQVQETQYF. CDR3 nucleotides: TGCGCCAACAGCTCCGGACAGGTCCAAGAGACCCAGTACTTC.

The rearrangement joins TRBV20-1 to TRBJ2-1; possibly TRBD2 for D (7 bases). V was clipped by 1 base and J by 0 bases, with 13 bases between them. This CDR3 is 16 amino acids long. Germline values: CDR1 DFQATT, CDR2 SNEGSKA (reference sequence). CDR3 in DNA: TGCAGTGCTAGAGGGGGCGGGGGACACTCCTACAATGAGCAGTTCTTC. This translates into CSARGGGGHSYNEQFF.

A few counts support this clonotype. This CDR3 is CASSYDAVVTGELFF. In DNA form, the CDR3 reads TGTGCCAGCAGTTACGACGCGGTAGTTACCGGGGAGCTGTTTTTT. The chain joins TRBV6-6 to TRBJ2-2; unclear D gene. Trimming pared 2 bases from V and 5 bases from J, leaving 12 bases between. The germline V gene encodes CDR1 MNHNY and CDR2 SVGAGI (reference sequence). There are 15 residues in the CDR3.

This sequence joins TRBV5-1 and TRBJ2-4, with 9 bases aligning to TRBD1. V shed 3 bases and J 1 base; nucleotides not matched to a gene: 11. The germline V gene has CDR1 SGHRS and CDR2 YFSETQ. The CDR3 runs 18 residues. CDR3 region: CASSSRPYRGQAKNIQYF. The CDR3 bases are TGCGCCAGCAGCTCCAGGCCCTACAGGGGGCAGGCCAAAAACATTCAGTACTTC.

This clonotype was detected a few times. This chain uses TRBV7-9 with TRBJ2-5; no firm D call. This CDR3 comprises 13 residues. V lost 5 bases and J lost 0, with 7 bases in between. Germline values: CDR1 SEHNR, CDR2 FQNEAQ (reference sequence). In nucleotides, the CDR3 is TGTGCCAGCAGCCAGGTGTACCAAGAGACCCAGTACTTC. Amino acids: CASSQVYQETQYF.

The chain employs TRBV27 and TRBJ2-7; TRBD1 matches at 10 bases. From germline, CDR1 is MNHEY and CDR2 SMNVEV (reference sequence). V trimming: 10 bases; J trimming: 2 bases; junction bases outside the gene matches: 5. CDR3 length: 13 amino acids. Here the CDR3 DNA reads TGTGCCACGGGACAGGGGCGGCCCTACGAGCAGTACTTC. It codes for CATGQGRPYEQYF.

The genes are TRBV7-2 and TRBJ1-1; TRBD1 aligns across 7 bases. The CDR3 runs 15 residues. V lost 5 bases to trimming and J lost 1 base; unmatched junction nucleotides: 7. Germline V CDR1 and CDR2: SGHTA, FQGNSA. The CDR3 spells CASSPPGTANTEAFF. The CDR3 region has the DNA TGTGCCAGCAGCCCCCCCGGGACAGCGAACACTGAAGCTTTCTTT.

The table lists this clonotype with a few counts. This chain joins TRBV7-2 and TRBJ2-5, with D maybe TRBD2 (5 bases). Trimming took off 6 bases at V and 6 bases at J, with 11 bases between the two ends. The CDR3 has 12 amino acids. CDR1 SGHTA and CDR2 FQGNSA come from the germline V gene. The CDR3 DNA sequence: TGTGCCAGCAGTACTAGTAGAAAGACCCAGTACTTC. Its protein is CASSTSRKTQYF.

This clonotype was picked up one time. The chain links TRBV12-3 or TRBV12-4 to TRBJ2-5, with D possibly being TRBD1 (6 bases). This CDR3 is built from 13 residues. Trimming took 7 bases from V and 2 from J, leaving 11 bases between them. As DNA, the CDR3 is TGTGCCAGCATCAAGACAGGACAAGAGACCCAGTACTTC. The encoded protein is CASIKTGQETQYF.